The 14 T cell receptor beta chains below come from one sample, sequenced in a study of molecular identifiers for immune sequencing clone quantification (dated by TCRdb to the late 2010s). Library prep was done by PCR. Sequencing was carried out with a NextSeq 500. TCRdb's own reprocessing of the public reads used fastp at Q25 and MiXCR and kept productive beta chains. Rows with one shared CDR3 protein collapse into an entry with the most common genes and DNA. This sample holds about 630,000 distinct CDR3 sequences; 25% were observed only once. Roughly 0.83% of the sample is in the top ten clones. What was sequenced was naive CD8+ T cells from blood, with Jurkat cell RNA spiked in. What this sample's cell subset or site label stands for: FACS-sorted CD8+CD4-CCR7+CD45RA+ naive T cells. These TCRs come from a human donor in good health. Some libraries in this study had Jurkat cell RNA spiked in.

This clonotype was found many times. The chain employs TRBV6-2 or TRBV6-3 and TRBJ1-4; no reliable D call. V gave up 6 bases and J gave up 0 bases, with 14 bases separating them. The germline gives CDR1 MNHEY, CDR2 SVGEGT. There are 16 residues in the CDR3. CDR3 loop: CASSQRNIATNEKLFF. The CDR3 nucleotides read TGTGCCAGCAGCCAACGGAATATTGCAACTAATGAAAAACTGTTTTTT.

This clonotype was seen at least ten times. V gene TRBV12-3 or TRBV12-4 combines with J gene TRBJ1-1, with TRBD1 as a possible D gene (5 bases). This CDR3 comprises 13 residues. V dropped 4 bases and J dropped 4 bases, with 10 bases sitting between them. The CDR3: CASSSWDGTEAFF. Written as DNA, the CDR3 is TGTGCCAGCAGTTCCTGGGACGGCACTGAAGCTTTCTTT.

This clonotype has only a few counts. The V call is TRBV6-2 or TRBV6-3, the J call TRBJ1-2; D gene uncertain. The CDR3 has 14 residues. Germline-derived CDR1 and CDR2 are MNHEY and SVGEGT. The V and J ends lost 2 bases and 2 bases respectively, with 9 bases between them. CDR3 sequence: CASSYVRKNYGYTF. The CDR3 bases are TGTGCCAGCAGTTACGTCCGGAAGAACTATGGCTACACCTTC.

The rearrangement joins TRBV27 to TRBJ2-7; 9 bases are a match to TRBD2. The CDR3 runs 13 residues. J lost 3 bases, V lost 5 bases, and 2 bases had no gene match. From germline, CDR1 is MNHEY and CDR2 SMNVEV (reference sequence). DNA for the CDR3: TGTGCCAGCAGTCGGACTAGCGTCTACGAGCAGTACTTC. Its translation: CASSRTSVYEQYF.

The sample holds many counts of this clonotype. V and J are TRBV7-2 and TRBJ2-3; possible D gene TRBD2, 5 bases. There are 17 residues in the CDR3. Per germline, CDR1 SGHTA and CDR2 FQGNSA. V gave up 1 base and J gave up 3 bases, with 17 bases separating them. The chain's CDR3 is CASSLVAAIEGTDTQYF. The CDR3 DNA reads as TGTGCCAGCAGCTTAGTGGCGGCGATTGAGGGAACAGATACGCAGTATTTT.

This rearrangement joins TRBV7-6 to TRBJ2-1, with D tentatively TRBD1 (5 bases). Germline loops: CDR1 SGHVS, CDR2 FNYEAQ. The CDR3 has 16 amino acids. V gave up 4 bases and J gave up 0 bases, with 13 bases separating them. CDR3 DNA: TGTGCCAGCAGCTGGGGCGTGGTCACCTCCTACAATGAGCAGTTCTTC. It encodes CASSWGVVTSYNEQFF.

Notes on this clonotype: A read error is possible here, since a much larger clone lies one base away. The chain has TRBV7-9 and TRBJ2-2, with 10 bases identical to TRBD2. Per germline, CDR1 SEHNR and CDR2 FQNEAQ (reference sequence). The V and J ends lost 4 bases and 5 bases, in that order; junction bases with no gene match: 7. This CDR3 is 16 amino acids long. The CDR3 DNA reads TGTGCCAGCAGCTCCGCCGGGACTAGCGTTACCGGGGAGCTGTTTTTT. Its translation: CASSSAGTSVTGELFF. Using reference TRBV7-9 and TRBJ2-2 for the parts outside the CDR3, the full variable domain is DTGVSQNPRHKITKRGQNVTFRCDPISEHNRLYWYRQTLGQGPEFLTYFQNEAQLEKSRLLSDRFSAERPKGSFSTLEIQRTEQGDSAMYLCASSSAGTSVTGELFFGEGSRLTVL.

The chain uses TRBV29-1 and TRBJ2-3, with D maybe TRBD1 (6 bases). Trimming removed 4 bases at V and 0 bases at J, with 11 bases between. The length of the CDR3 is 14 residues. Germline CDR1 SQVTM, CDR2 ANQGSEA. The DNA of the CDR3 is TGCAGCGTTGGACAGGAGAAAAGCACAGATACGCAGTATTTT. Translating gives CSVGQEKSTDTQYF.

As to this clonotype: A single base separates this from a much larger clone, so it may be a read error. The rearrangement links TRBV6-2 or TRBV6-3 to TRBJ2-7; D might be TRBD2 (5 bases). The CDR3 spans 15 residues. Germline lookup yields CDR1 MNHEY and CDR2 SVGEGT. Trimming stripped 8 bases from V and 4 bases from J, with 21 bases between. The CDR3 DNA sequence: TGTGCCAGCGGAGGCGGGCCTAGATCAACGTACGAGCAGTACTTC. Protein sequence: CASGGGPRSTYEQYF.

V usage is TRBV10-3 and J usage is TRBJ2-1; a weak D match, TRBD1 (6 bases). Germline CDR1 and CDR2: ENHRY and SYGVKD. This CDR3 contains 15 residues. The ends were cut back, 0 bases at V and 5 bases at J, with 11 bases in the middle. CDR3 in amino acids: CAISESRDINNEQFF. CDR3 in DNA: TGTGCCATCAGTGAGTCCCGGGACATTAACAATGAGCAGTTCTTC.

CDR3 sequence reads: CASSESAGGLGELFF. The CDR3 bases are TGTGCCAGCAGTGAATCGGCGGGGGGACTCGGGGAGCTGTTTTTT. J is TRBJ2-2 and V is TRBV25-1; 8 bases fit TRBD2. Germline V gene lookup returns CDR1 MGHDK and CDR2 SYGVNS. The CDR3 totals 15 residues. After removal of 1 base from V and 7 bases from J, the junction contained 5 bases not matched to a gene.

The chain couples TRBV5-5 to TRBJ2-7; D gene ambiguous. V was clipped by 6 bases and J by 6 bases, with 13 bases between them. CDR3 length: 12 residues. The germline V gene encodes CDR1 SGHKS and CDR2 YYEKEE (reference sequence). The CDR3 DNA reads TGTGCCAGCAACTTCGGAGACTGCGAGCAGTACTTC. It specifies CASNFGDCEQYF. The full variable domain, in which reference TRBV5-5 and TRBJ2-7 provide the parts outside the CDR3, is DAGVTQSPTHLIKTRGQQVTLRCSPISGHKSVSWYQQVLGQGPQFIFQYYEKEERGRGNFPDRFSARQFPNYSSELNVNALLLGDSALYLCASNFGDCEQYFGPGTRLTVT.

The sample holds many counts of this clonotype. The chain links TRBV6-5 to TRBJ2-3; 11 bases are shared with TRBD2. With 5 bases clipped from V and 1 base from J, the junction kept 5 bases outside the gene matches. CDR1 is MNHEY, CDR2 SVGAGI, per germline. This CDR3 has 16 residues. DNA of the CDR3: TGTGCCAGCAGTAATCAACTAGCGGGGGGCACAGATACGCAGTATTTT. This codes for CASSNQLAGGTDTQYF.

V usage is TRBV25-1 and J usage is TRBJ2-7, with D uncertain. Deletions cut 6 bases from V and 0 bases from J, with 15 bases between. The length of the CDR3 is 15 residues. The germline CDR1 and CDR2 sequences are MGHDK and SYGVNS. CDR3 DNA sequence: TGTGCCAGCAGCGATGGTGGCCTAAGCTCCTACGAGCAGTACTTC. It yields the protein CASSDGGLSSYEQYF.